Listed below are T cell receptor beta chains from one sample, sequenced in a study of graft-versus-host responses after intestinal transplantation. TCRdb's copy holds only in-frame clones and misses some; the assay was immunoSEQ multiplex PCR. The sample has 13,000 or so clones, approximately 35% seen once. The sequencing here drew on alloreactive CD8+ T cells from a mixed lymphocyte reaction culture, taken before intestinal transplant. All receptors come from a human patient who received an intestinal transplant. Both conserved end residues are part of each CDR3. Each record gives: CDR3 protein, CDR3 length, V gene, J gene.

CASSEYRVNTEAFF	14	TRBV6-5	TRBJ1-1
CATSRDYSLGRSYGYTF	17	TRBV15	TRBJ1-2
CASSLLRADRGLDTF	15	TRBV6-6	TRBJ1-2
CASSPLGQGSHGYTF	15	TRBV27	TRBJ1-2
CASSSDRAPRGTEAFF	16	TRBV28	TRBJ1-1
CASSEGTSGSYEQYF	15	TRBV2	TRBJ2-7
CASSLDPFSGNTIYF	15	TRBV7-9	TRBJ1-3
CASSTASGSSYNEQFF	16	TRBV7-9	TRBJ2-1
CASSFAGALYEQYF	14	TRBV7-9	NA
CASSFRGGEQFF	12	TRBV7-3	TRBJ2-1
CASSPEEGWGYEQYF	15	TRBV7-9	TRBJ2-7
CASSYRGGLPYEQYF	15	TRBV6-5	TRBJ2-7
CASSLASGSSYNEQFF	16	TRBV7-9	TRBJ2-1
CASSLRGWTGELFF	14	TRBV5-1	TRBJ2-2
CASSQVDWGTEAFF	14	TRBV4-1	TRBJ1-1
CASSFLNGSLNTGELFF	17	TRBV7-6	TRBJ2-2